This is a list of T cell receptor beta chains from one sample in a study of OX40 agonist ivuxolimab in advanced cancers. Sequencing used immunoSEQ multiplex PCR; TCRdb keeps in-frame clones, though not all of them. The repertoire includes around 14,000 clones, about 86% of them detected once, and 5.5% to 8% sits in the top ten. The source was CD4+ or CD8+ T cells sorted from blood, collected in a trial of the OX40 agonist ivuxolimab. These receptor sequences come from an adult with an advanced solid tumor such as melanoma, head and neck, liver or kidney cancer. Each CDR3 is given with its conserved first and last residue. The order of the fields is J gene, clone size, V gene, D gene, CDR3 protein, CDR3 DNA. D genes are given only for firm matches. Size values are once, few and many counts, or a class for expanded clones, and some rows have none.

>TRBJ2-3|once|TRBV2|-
CALGGRQSTDTQYF
TGTGCCTTAGGGGGACGGCAGAGCACAGATACGCAGTATTTT
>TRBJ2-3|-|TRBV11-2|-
CASSRMGLSTDTQYF
TGTGCCAGCAGTCGGATGGGCTTGAGCACAGATACGCAGTATTTT
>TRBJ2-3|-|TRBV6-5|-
CASSRTVGTDTQYF
TGTGCCAGCAGTAGGACGGTAGGCACAGATACGCAGTATTTT
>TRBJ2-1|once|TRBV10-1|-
CASSELASQLNEQFF
TGCGCCAGCAGTGAGTTGGCGAGCCAATTAAATGAGCAGTTCTTC
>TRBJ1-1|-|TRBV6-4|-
CASSLSLSDSRVSF
TGTGCCAGCAGTCTCTCTTTGTCCGACAGTAGGGTTTCCTTT
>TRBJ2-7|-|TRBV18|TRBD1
CASSPLPGQGSYEQYF
TGTGCCAGCTCACCATTACCGGGACAGGGCTCCTACGAGCAGTACTTC
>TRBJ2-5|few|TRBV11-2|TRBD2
CASSLVGLAGEETQYF
TGTGCCAGCAGCTTAGTAGGACTAGCGGGGGAAGAGACCCAGTACTTC
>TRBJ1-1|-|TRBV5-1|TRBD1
CASSKTGGSTEAFF
TGCGCCAGCAGCAAGACAGGGGGCTCCACTGAAGCTTTCTTT
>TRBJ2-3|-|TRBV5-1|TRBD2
CASSLSPGTSLADTQYF
TGCGCCAGCAGCTTGTCCCCCGGGACTAGTTTGGCAGATACGCAGTATTTT
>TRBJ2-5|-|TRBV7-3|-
CASSYSEGETQYF
TGTGCCAGCAGCTACTCCGAAGGAGAGACCCAGTACTTC
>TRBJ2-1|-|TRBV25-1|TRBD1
CASSGTGVDNEQFF
TGTGCCAGCAGTGGAACAGGGGTCGACAATGAGCAGTTCTTC
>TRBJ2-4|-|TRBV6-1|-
CASSEGWGLAKNIQYF
TGTGCCAGCAGTGAAGGATGGGGGTTGGCCAAAAACATTCAGTACTTC
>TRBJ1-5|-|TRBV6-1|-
CASSEYTESNQPQHF
TGTGCCAGCAGTGAATATACAGAGAGCAATCAGCCCCAGCATTTT
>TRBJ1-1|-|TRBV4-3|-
CASSQGVPGAGDTEAFF
TGCGCCAGCAGCCAAGGGGTTCCGGGGGCGGGCGACACTGAAGCTTTCTTT
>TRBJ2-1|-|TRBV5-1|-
CASSLWATGNSYNEQFF
TGCGCCAGCAGCTTGTGGGCTACAGGGAACTCCTACAATGAGCAGTTCTTC
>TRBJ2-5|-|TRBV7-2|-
CASSSDSKETQYF
TGTGCCAGCAGTTCGGACAGCAAAGAGACCCAGTACTTC
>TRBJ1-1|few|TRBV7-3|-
CASSLGPTIRGGTEAFF
TGTGCCAGCAGCTTAGGCCCGACGATCAGGGGAGGCACTGAAGCTTTCTTT
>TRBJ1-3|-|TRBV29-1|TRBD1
CSAGMTGPGNTIYF
TGCAGCGCGGGCATGACAGGGCCTGGAAACACCATATATTTT
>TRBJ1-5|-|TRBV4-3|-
CASSQDRVPRGNQPQHF
TGCGCCAGCAGCCAAGATAGGGTACCTCGGGGGAATCAGCCCCAGCATTTT
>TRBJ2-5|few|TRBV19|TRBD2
CASSSGGPGRMDF
TGTGCCAGTAGTAGCGGGGGGCCCGGACGGATGGACTTC
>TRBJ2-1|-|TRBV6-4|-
CASSAGDLSYNEQFF
TGTGCCAGCAGTGCGGGCGATTTATCCTACAATGAGCAGTTCTTC
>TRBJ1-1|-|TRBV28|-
CASSLQGRVSTEAFF
TGTGCCAGCAGTTTACAGGGACGAGTAAGCACTGAAGCTTTCTTT
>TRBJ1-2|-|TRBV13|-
CASSLGGRGYTF
TGTGCCAGCAGCTTAGGGGGCAGGGGCTACACCTTC
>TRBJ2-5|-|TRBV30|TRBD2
CAWSELAIKGTQYF
TGTGCCTGGAGTGAACTAGCGATAAAAGGGACCCAGTACTTC
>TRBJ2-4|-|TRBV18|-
CASSPLSTGDRNIQYF
TGTGCCAGCTCACCACTCTCGACAGGAGATAGGAACATTCAGTACTTC
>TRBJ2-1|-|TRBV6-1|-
CASSEGAGQQFF
TGTGCCAGCAGTGAAGGGGCGGGACAGCAGTTCTTC
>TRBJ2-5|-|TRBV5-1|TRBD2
CASSFGRGGQETQYF
TGCGCCAGCAGCTTTGGGCGGGGAGGGCAAGAGACCCAGTACTTC
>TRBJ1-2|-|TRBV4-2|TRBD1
CASRKAGDSYGYTF
TGTGCCAGCAGGAAAGCAGGGGACAGCTATGGCTACACCTTC
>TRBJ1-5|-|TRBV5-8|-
CASSGAGGQDQPQHF
TGTGCCAGCAGCGGAGCGGGAGGGCAGGATCAGCCCCAGCATTTT
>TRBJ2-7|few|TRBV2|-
CASSELVRGNYEQYF
TGTGCCAGCAGTGAATTGGTGAGGGGTAACTACGAGCAGTACTTC
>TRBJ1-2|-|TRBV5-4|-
CASSLMGPSGYTF
TGTGCCAGCAGCTTGATGGGACCTAGTGGCTACACCTTC
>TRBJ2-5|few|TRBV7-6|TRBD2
CASSLPGLAGWQETQYF
TGTGCCAGCAGCTTACCGGGACTAGCGGGGTGGCAAGAGACCCAGTACTTC
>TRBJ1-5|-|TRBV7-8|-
CASSLVEGNQPQHF
TGTGCCAGCAGCTTAGTGGAGGGCAATCAGCCCCAGCATTTT
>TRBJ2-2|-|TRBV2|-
CASMRWQGTGELFF
TGTGCCAGCATGCGGTGGCAGGGAACCGGGGAGCTGTTTTTT
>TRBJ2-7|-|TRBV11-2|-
CASSSGYEQYF
TGTGCCAGCAGCTCAGGATACGAGCAGTACTTC
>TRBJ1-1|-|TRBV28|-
CASSSSALKAFF
-
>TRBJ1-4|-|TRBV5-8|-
CASSLVGSGASNEKLFF
TGTGCCAGCAGCTTGGTCGGGTCTGGCGCTTCAAATGAAAAACTGTTTTTT
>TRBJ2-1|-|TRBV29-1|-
CSVVVTINEQFF
TGCAGCGTTGTGGTGACAATAAATGAGCAGTTCTTC
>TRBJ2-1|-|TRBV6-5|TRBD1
CASSYFRGHNEQFF
TGTGCCAGCAGTTACTTTAGGGGGCACAATGAGCAGTTCTTC
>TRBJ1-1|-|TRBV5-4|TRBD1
CASSPDREETEAFF
TGTGCCAGCAGCCCGGACAGGGAGGAGACTGAAGCTTTCTTT
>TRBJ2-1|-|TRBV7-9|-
CASSRRDYNEQFF
TGTGCCAGCAGCCGCCGGGACTACAATGAGCAGTTCTTC
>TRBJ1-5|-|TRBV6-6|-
CASSYDSDRQPQHF
TGTGCCAGCAGTTACGACAGTGATCGACAGCCCCAGCATTTT
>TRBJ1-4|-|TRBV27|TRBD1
CASSIRGQGRGRRDSEKLFF
TGTGCCAGCAGTATACGCGGACAGGGTAGGGGGCGAAGGGATAGTGAAAAACTGTTTTTT
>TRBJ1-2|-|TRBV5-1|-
CASSLGERDPTF
TGCGCCAGCAGCTTGGGCGAACGGGACCCTACCTTC
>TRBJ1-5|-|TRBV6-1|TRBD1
CASSEGQGLPQHF
TGTGCCAGCAGTGAGGGACAGGGATTACCCCAGCATTTT
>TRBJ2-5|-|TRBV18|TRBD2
CASSPNPTSLQETQYF
TGTGCCAGCTCACCAAACCCGACTAGCTTGCAAGAGACCCAGTACTTC
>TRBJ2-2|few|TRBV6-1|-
CASSEAWRGDNTGELFF
TGTGCCAGCAGTGAAGCGTGGAGGGGGGACAACACCGGGGAGCTGTTTTTT
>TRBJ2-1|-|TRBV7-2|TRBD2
CASSLARYFGGRHNEQFF
TGTGCCAGCAGCTTAGCGAGATATTTCGGCGGGAGGCACAATGAGCAGTTCTTC
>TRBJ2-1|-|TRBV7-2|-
CASSPTLQGRGEQFF
TGTGCCAGCAGCCCGACGTTGCAGGGGCGGGGTGAGCAGTTCTTC
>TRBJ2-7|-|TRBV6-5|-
CASSYSTSIYEQYF
TGTGCCAGCAGTTACTCTACCAGCATCTACGAGCAGTACTTC
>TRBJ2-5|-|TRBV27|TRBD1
CASSFGQGIETQYF
TGTGCCAGCAGTTTCGGACAGGGGATAGAGACCCAGTACTTC
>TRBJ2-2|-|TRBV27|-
CASSLLVSTGELFF
TGTGCCAGCAGTTTACTGGTTTCCACCGGGGAGCTGTTTTTT
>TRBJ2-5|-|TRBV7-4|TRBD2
CASSNPRRGLAPHQETQYF
TGTGCCAGCAGCAACCCACGGCGGGGACTAGCTCCACACCAAGAGACCCAGTACTTC
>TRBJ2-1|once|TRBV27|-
CASSFVSYNEQFF
TGTGCCAGCAGTTTTGTCTCCTACAATGAGCAGTTCTTC